This T cell receptor (beta chain) appears in the sequencing data of a study of blood T cell repertoires in COVID-19. Whole-study context: Samples taken during acute and convalescent COVID-19 were collected in the United States, Italy and Spain.

Recovered status applied to Cohort 3 donors who had two consecutive negative PCRs. It also applied to those with clearance or with symptom resolution. Using immunoSEQ multiplex PCR, the repertoire was profiled, and TCRdb retains in-frame clones only, with some absent. The sample carries hundreds of thousands of clones, 85% to 90% recorded once. V was trimmed by 4 bases and J by 4 bases, leaving 14 bases between them. This CDR3 has 14 amino acids. Per the germline V gene, CDR1 is SGHRS and CDR2 is YFSETQ. This TCR was sampled from a man aged 25-45 years who had recovered from COVID-19. The chain is built from TRBV5-1 and TRBJ1-2, with D tentatively TRBD1 (5 bases). The sequenced material came from PBMCs or T cells enriched from blood (not recorded which). The DNA of the CDR3 is TGCGCCAGCAGCGCGTCGACAGAACCCTATGGCTACACCTTC. Translation gives CASSASTEPYGYTF.